The 15 T cell receptor beta chains in this list originate from one sample, sequenced in a study of cytomegalovirus exposure and HLA in healthy donors. The PCR contained 60 Vbeta and 13 Jbeta primers. Assay: immunoSEQ multiplex PCR; the TCRdb copy retains only in-frame clones and omits some. The sample records about 100,000 clones, about 77% being singletons. Source material: PBMCs. All receptors come from a woman aged 18-35 years in good health and CMV-seropositive.

The V gene is TRBV19, the J gene TRBJ2-1, with D possibly TRBD2 on 5 matching bases. From germline, CDR1 is LNHDA and CDR2 SQIVND (reference sequence). The CDR3 totals 12 residues. The V end lost 4 bases, the J end lost 10 bases, and 11 bases lay between the germline ends. The CDR3 DNA is TGTGCCAGTAGTACCGATTGGGAGGAGCAGTTCTTC. It translates to CASSTDWEEQFF. Complete variable domain (other parts from reference TRBV19 and TRBJ2-1): DGGITQSPKYLFRKEGQNVTLSCEQNLNHDAMYWYRQDPGQGLRLIYYSQIVNDFQKGDIAEGYSVSREKKESFPLTVTSAQKNPTAFYLCASSTDWEEQFFGPGTRLTVL.

V is TRBV9 and J is TRBJ2-2, with D hard to call. CDR1 is SGDLS, CDR2 YYNGEE, per germline. The CDR3 totals 14 residues. The germline V and J ends were trimmed by 6 bases and 1 base, with 10 bases remaining between them. This chain's CDR3 is CASTRQVNTGELFF. The CDR3 DNA is TGTGCCAGCACTCGGCAGGTGAACACCGGGGAGCTGTTTTTT.

There are a few counts of this clone. The chain joins TRBV7-9 to TRBJ2-1, with D maybe TRBD2 (6 bases). V lost 2 bases and J 0 bases, leaving 14 bases between the germline ends. There are 17 residues in the CDR3. The germline CDR1 and CDR2 sequences are SEHNR and FQNEAQ (reference sequence). The CDR3 region is CASSLPSALSSYNEQFF. CDR3 DNA: TGTGCCAGCAGCTTACCTAGCGCACTTAGCTCCTACAATGAGCAGTTCTTC.

The chain joins TRBV7-9 to TRBJ2-1; TRBD2 agrees at 12 bases. This CDR3 region has 15 residues. The germline gives CDR1 SEHNR, CDR2 FQNEAQ (reference sequence). J gave up 9 bases and V 5 bases, and 8 bases lay outside the gene matches. In DNA form, the CDR3 reads TGTGCCAGCAGCATACTAGCGGGAGGAGCGGTTGAGCAGTTCTTC. Its translation is CASSILAGGAVEQFF. Combining the CDR3 with reference TRBV7-9 and TRBJ2-1 gives the whole variable domain DTGVSQNPRHKITKRGQNVTFRCDPISEHNRLYWYRQTLGQGPEFLTYFQNEAQLEKSRLLSDRFSAERPKGSFSTLEIQRTEQGDSAMYLCASSILAGGAVEQFFGPGTRLTVL.

Here the CDR3 DNA reads TGTGCCAGTAGTCCACCCCGGGGATCGAACACCGGGGAGCTGTTTTTT. It yields the protein CASSPPRGSNTGELFF. This chain connects TRBV19 to TRBJ2-2; possibly TRBD2 for D (5 bases). Germline CDR1 is LNHDA and CDR2 is SQIVND (reference sequence). V was trimmed by 5 bases and J by 0 bases, leaving 13 bases between them. There are 16 residues in the CDR3.

This chain connects TRBV6-6 to TRBJ2-7; 7 bases fit TRBD2. Germline V gene data show CDR1 as MNHNY and CDR2 as SVGAGI (reference sequence). The CDR3 loop spans 15 amino acids. The junction had 12 bases not matched to a gene; V was cut back by 8 bases and J by 2 bases. For the CDR3, the DNA is TGTGCCAGCGCTAGAGGCGGGAGCTCCACCTACGAGCAGTACTTC. Translated, it gives CASARGGSSTYEQYF.

In this sample, this clone turned up a few times. V and J are TRBV7-2 and TRBJ2-7; no clear D. This CDR3 has 13 amino acids. V was cut by 5 bases and J by 1 base, with 9 bases left in between. Germline-derived CDR1 and CDR2 are SGHTA and FQGNSA. The CDR3 coding sequence is TGTGCCAGCAGCGTCTCGGGTTCCTACGAGCAGTACTTC. Its protein is CASSVSGSYEQYF.

The chain combines TRBV5-4 with TRBJ1-2, with 9 bases identical to TRBD1. This CDR3 region has 15 residues. Germline V lookup: CDR1 SGHNT, CDR2 YYREEE (reference sequence). Trimming removed 1 base from V and 8 bases from J; junction bases left unmatched: 9. The CDR3 DNA reads TGTGCCAGCAGCTTGTATATGGGGACAGGGTTCGGCTACACCTTC. Protein: CASSLYMGTGFGYTF.

V gene TRBV27 combines with J gene TRBJ1-4; D not certain. V dropped 1 base and J dropped 6 bases, with 15 bases sitting between them. Germline values: CDR1 MNHEY, CDR2 SMNVEV (reference sequence). The CDR3 covers 16 residues. The CDR3 reads CASSLLARGRDEKLFF. Here the CDR3 DNA reads TGTGCCAGCAGTTTATTGGCGAGAGGAAGAGATGAAAAACTGTTTTTT.

The chain links TRBV7-9 to TRBJ1-2, with D perhaps TRBD1 (6 bases). Germline V CDR1 and CDR2: SEHNR, FQNEAQ (reference sequence). This CDR3 region has 12 residues. With 5 bases removed from V and 6 bases from J, the gap between germline ends came to 10 bases. The CDR3 loop is CASSPQGNGYTF. The CDR3 DNA reads as TGTGCCAGCAGCCCGCAGGGGAATGGCTACACCTTC. Variable domain in full (rest from reference TRBV7-9 and TRBJ1-2): DTGVSQNPRHKITKRGQNVTFRCDPISEHNRLYWYRQTLGQGPEFLTYFQNEAQLEKSRLLSDRFSAERPKGSFSTLEIQRTEQGDSAMYLCASSPQGNGYTFGSGTRLTVV.

Notes on this clone: Additional DNA sequences in this sample encode the identical CDR3. V usage is TRBV10-3 and J usage is TRBJ2-5, with 8 bases identical to TRBD1. The CDR3 has 12 residues. Looked up from germline, CDR1 is ENHRY and CDR2 is SYGVKD. J gave up 5 bases and V 4 bases, and 0 bases lay outside the gene matches. The CDR3 reads CAISGTGETQYF. CDR3 DNA: TGTGCCATCAGTGGGACAGGGGAGACCCAGTACTTC.

The rearrangement joins TRBV2 to TRBJ1-1; 10 bases map to TRBD1. CDR1 is SNHLY, CDR2 FYNNEI, per germline. With V trimmed by 10 bases and J by 6 bases, 11 bases remained unmatched. The CDR3 is 14 amino acids. CDR3 nucleotides: TGTGCCACCTCTTTCCGGGACAGGGGCGCTGAAGCTTTCTTT. This codes for CATSFRDRGAEAFF.

The chain carries TRBV4-1 and TRBJ2-1; 11 bases match TRBD2. The CDR3 spans 18 residues. The junction had 15 bases not matched to a gene; V was cut back by 1 base and J by 10 bases. CDR1 is MGHRA, CDR2 YSYEKL, per germline. The CDR3 region is CASSQVDLGLAGGQEQFF. In DNA, the CDR3 is TGCGCCAGCAGCCAAGTCGATTTGGGGCTAGCGGGAGGACAGGAGCAGTTCTTC.

This clone turned up a few times. This chain links TRBV19 with TRBJ2-7; 7 bases match TRBD1. V lost 5 bases, J lost 0 bases, and 10 bases stayed unmatched. This CDR3 has 16 residues. Germline loops: CDR1 LNHDA, CDR2 SQIVND (reference sequence). The CDR3 is CASSFTRGIPSYEQYF. DNA for the CDR3: TGTGCCAGTAGTTTCACCAGGGGGATTCCCTCCTACGAGCAGTACTTC.

The chain employs TRBV7-9 and TRBJ2-3; D is perhaps TRBD1 (5 bases). V lost 4 bases and J lost 0, with 17 bases in between. The CDR3 length is 17 residues. The germline V gene encodes CDR1 SEHNR and CDR2 FQNEAQ (reference sequence). The chain's CDR3 is CASSSRVSAGSTDTQYF. The CDR3 DNA sequence: TGTGCCAGCAGCTCACGGGTTTCGGCAGGGAGCACAGATACGCAGTATTTT.